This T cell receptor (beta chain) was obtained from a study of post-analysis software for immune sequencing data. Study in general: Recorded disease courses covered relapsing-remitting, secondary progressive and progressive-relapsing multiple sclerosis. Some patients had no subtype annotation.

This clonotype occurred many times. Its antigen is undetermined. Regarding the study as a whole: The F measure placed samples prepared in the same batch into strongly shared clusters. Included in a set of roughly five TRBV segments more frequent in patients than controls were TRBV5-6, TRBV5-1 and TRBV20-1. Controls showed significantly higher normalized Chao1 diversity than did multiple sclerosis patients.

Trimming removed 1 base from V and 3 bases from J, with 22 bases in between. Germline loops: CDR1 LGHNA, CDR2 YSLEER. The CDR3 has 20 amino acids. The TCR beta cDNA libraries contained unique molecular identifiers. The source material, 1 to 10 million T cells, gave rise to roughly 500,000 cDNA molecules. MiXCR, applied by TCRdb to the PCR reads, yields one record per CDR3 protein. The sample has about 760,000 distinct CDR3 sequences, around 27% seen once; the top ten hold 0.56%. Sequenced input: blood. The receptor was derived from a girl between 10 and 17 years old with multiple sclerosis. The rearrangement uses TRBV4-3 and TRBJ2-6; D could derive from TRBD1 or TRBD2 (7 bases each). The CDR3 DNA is TGCGCCAGCAGCCAAGTCAGGGGGGGACCGCTAGCCTTTGGGGCCAACGTCCTGACTTTC. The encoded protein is CASSQVRGGPLAFGANVLTF.